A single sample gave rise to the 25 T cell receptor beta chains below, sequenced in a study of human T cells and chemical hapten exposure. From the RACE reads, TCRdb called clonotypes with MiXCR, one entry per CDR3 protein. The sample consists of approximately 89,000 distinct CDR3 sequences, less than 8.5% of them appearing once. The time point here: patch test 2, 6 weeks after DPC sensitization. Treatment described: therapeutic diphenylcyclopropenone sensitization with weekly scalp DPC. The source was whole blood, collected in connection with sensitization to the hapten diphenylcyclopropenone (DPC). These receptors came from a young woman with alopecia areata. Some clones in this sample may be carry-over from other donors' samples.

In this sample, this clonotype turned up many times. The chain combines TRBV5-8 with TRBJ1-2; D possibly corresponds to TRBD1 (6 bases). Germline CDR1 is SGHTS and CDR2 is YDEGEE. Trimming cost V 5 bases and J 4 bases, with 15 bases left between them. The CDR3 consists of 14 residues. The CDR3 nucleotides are TGTGCCAGCAGTTCACGGACAGCTTCCTATGGCTACACCTTC. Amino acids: CASSSRTASYGYTF.

The CDR3 loop is CASSLVSGGGQDTQYF. CDR3 coding DNA: TGTGCCAGCAGCTTAGTGTCTGGCGGGGGGCAAGATACGCAGTATTTT. The chain uses TRBV7-8 and TRBJ2-3, with 8 bases aligning to TRBD2. Germline assignment: CDR1 SGHVS and CDR2 FQNEAQ. The ends lost 1 base at V and 5 bases at J; junction bases unmatched: 8. The CDR3 is 16 amino acids.

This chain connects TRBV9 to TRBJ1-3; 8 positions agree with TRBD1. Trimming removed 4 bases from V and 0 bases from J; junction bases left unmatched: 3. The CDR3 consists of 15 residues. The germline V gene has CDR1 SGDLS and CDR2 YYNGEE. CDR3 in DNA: TGTGCCAGCAGCACCGGGACAGGCTCTGGAAACACCATATATTTT. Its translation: CASSTGTGSGNTIYF.

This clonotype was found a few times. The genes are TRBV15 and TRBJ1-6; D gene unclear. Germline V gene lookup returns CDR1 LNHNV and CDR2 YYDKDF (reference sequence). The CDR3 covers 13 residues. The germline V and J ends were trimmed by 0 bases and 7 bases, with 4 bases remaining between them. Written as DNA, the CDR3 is TGTGCCACCAGCAGAGAGGGGAATTCACCCCTCCACTTT. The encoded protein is CATSREGNSPLHF.

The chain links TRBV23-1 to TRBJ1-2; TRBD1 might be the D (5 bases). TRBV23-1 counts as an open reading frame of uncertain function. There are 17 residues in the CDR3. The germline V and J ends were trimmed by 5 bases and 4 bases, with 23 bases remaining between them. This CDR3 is CASSSFKGPVIGYGYTF. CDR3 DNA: TGCGCCAGCAGTTCCTTTAAGGGGCCTGTAATTGGCTATGGCTACACCTTC.

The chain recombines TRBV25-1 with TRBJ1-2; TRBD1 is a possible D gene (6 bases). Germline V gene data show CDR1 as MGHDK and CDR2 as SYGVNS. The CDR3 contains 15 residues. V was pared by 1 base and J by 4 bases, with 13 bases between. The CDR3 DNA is TGTGCCAGCAGTGAATCAAGCGGACAGATCTATGGCTACACCTTC. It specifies CASSESSGQIYGYTF.

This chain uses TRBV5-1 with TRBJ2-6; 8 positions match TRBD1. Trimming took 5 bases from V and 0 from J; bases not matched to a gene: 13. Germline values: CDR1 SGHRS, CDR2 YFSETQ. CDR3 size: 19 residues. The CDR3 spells CASRLWGQALFSGANVLTF. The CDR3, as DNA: TGCGCCAGCAGGCTCTGGGGACAGGCCTTATTCTCTGGGGCCAACGTCCTGACTTTC.

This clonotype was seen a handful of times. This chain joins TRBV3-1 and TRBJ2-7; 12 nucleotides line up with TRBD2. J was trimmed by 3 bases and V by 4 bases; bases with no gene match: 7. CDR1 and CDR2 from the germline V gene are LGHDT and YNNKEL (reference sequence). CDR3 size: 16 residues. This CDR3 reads CASSPFRLAGVYEQYF. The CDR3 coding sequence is TGTGCCAGCAGCCCATTCCGACTAGCGGGGGTCTACGAGCAGTACTTC.

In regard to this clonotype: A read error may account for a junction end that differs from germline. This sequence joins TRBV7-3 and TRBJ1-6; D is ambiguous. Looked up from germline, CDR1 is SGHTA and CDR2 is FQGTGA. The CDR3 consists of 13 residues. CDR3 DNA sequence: TGTGTCAGCAGCTTAAATTGGCGCTCACCCCTCCACTTT. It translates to CVSSLNWRSPLHF.

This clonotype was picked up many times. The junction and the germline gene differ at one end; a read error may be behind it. CDR3 sequence: CSLAGVGETQYF. The DNA for the CDR3 is TGTTCCTTAGCCGGGGTCGGGGAGACCCAGTACTTC. The gene calls are TRBV20-1 and TRBJ2-5; weak D call: TRBD2 (5 bases). Germline CDR1 is DFQATT and CDR2 is SNEGSKA (reference sequence). The CDR3 loop spans 12 amino acids.

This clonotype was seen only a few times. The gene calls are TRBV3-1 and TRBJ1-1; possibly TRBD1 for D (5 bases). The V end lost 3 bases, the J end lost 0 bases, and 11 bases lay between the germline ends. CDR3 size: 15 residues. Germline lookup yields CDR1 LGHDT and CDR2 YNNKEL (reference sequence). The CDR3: CASSQATVLNTEAFF. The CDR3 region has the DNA TGTGCCAGCAGCCAGGCGACAGTCCTGAACACTGAAGCTTTCTTT.

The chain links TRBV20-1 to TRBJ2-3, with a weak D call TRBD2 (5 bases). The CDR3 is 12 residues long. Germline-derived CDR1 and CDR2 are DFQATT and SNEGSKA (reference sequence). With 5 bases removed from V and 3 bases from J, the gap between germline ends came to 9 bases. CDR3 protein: CSAYLATDTQYF. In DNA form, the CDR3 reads TGCAGTGCTTATCTAGCAACAGATACGCAGTATTTT.

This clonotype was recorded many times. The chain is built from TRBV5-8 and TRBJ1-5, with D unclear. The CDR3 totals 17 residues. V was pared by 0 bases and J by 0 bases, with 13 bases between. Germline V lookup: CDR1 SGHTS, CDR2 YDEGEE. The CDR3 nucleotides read TGTGCCAGCAGCTTGGCCAAATCAGCGTATAGCAATCAGCCCCAGCATTTT. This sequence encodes CASSLAKSAYSNQPQHF. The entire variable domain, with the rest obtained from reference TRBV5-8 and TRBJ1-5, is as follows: EAGVTQSPTHLIKTRGQQATLRCSPISGHTSVYWYQQALGLGLQFLLWYDEGEERNRGNFPPRFSGRQFPNYSSELNVNALELEDSALYLCASSLAKSAYSNQPQHFGDGTRLSIL.

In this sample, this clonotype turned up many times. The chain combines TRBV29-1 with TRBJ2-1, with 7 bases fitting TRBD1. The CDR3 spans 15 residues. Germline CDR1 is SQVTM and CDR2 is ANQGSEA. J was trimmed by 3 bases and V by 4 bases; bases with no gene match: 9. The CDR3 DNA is TGCAGCGTTGGTCGGGAAGGGGGCTTCTACAATGAGCAGTTCTTC. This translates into CSVGREGGFYNEQFF.

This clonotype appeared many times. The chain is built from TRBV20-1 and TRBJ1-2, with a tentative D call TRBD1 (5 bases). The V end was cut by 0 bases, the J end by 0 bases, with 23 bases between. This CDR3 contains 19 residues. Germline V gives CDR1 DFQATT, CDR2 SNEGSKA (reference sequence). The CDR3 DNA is TGCAGTGCTAGAGATGGGCGCACGAGACCTATGACAGCTAACTATGGCTACACCTTC. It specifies CSARDGRTRPMTANYGYTF.

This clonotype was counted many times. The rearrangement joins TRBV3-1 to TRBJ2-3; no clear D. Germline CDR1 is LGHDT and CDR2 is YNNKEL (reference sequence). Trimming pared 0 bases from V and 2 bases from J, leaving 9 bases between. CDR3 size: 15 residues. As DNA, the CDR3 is TGTGCCAGCAGCCAAGAGAACAGAAACACAGATACGCAGTATTTT. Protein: CASSQENRNTDTQYF.

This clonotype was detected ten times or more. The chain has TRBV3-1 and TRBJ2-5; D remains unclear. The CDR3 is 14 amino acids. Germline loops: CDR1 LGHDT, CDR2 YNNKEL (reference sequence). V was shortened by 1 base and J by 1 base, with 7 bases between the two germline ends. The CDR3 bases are TGTGCCAGCAGCCAAGTTCTTCTCCAAGAGACCCAGTACTTC. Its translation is CASSQVLLQETQYF.

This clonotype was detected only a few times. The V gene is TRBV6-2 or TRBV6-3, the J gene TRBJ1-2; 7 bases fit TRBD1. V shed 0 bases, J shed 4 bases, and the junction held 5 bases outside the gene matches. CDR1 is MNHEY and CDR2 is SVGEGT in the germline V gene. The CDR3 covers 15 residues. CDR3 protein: CASSYSGGQAYGYTF. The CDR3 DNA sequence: TGTGCCAGCAGTTACTCAGGCGGACAGGCCTATGGCTACACCTTC.

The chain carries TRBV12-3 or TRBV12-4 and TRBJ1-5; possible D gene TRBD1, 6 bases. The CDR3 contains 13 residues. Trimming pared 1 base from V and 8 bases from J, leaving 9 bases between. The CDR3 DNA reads TGTGCCAGCAGTTTAGGAGGGGGGAAGCCCCAGCATTTT. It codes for CASSLGGGKPQHF.

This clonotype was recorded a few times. CDR3 sequence reads: CASSNRERNTEAFF. The CDR3 nucleotides are TGTGCCAGCAGCAACAGAGAAAGGAACACTGAAGCTTTCTTT. The chain has TRBV5-4 and TRBJ1-1; no clear D. The CDR3 is 14 amino acids. V shed 4 bases and J shed 1 base, with 11 bases lying between them. The V gene's germline CDR1 is SGHNT and CDR2 YYREEE (reference sequence).

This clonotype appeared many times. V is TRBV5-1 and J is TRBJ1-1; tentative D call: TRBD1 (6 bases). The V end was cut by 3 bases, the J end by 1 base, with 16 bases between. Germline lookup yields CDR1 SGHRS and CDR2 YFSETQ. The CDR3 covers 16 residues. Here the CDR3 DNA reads TGCGCCAGCAGCTATCCCGCAGGGGCTTCGAACACTGAAGCTTTCTTT. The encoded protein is CASSYPAGASNTEAFF.

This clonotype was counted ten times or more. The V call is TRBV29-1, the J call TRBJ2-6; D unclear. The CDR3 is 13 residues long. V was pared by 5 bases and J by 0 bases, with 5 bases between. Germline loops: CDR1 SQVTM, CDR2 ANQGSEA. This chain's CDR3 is CSVTVSGANVLTF. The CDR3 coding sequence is TGCAGCGTTACGGTCTCTGGGGCCAACGTCCTGACTTTC.

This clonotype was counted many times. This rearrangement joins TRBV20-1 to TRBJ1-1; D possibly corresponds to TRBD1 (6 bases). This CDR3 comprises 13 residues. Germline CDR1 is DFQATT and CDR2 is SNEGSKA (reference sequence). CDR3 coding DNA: TGCAGAACCTACAGGGACCCCAACACTGAAGCTTTCTTT. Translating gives CRTYRDPNTEAFF.

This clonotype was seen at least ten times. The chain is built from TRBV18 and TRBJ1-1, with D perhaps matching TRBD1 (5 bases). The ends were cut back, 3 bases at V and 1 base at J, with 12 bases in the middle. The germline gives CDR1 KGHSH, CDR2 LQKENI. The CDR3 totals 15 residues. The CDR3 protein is CASSPMGLKNTEAFF. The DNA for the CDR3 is TGTGCCAGCTCACCGATGGGACTTAAGAACACTGAAGCTTTCTTT. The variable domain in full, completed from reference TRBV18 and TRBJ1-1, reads NAGVMQNPRHLVRRRGQEARLRCSPMKGHSHVYWYRQLPEEGLKFMVYLQKENIIDESGMPKERFSAEFPKEGPSILRIQQVVRGDSAAYFCASSPMGLKNTEAFFGQGTRLTVV.

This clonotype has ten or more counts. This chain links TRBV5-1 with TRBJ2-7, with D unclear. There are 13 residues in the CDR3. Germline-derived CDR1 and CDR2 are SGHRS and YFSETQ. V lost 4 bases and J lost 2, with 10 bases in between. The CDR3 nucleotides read TGCGCCAGCAGCCTTGGCAGAACCTACGAGCAGTACTTC. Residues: CASSLGRTYEQYF.